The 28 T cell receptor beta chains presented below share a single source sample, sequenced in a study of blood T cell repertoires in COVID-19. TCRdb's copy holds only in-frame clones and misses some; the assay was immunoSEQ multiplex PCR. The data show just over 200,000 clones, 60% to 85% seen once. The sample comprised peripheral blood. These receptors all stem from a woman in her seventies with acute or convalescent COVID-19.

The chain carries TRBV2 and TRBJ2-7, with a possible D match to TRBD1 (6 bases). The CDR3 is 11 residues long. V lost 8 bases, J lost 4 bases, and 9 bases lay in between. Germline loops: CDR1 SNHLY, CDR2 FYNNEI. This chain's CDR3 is CASFRGYEQYF. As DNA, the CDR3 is TGTGCCAGCTTCAGGGGATACGAGCAGTACTTC.

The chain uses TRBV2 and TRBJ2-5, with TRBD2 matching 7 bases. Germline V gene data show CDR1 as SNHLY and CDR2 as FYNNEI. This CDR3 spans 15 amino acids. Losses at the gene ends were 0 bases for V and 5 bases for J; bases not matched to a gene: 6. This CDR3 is CASSEAAGVGETQYF. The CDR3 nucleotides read TGTGCCAGCAGTGAAGCGGCGGGAGTGGGGGAGACCCAGTACTTC. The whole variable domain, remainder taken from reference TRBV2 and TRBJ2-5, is EPEVTQTPSHQVTQMGQEVILRCVPISNHLYFYWYRQILGQKVEFLVSFYNNEISEKSEIFDDQFSVERPDGSNFTLKIRSTKLEDSAMYFCASSEAAGVGETQYFGPGTRLLVL.

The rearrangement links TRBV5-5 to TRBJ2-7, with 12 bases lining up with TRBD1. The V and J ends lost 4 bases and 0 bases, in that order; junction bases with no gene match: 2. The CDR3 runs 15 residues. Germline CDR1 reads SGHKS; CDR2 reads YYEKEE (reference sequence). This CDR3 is CASSVGQGASYEQYF. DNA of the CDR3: TGTGCCAGCAGCGTGGGACAGGGGGCCTCCTACGAGCAGTACTTC.

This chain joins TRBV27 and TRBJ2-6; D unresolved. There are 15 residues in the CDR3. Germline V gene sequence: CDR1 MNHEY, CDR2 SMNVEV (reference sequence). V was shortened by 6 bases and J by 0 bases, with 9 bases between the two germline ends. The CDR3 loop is CASRLSGSGANVLTF. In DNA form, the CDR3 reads TGTGCCAGCAGGCTATCGGGCTCTGGGGCCAACGTCCTGACTTTC.

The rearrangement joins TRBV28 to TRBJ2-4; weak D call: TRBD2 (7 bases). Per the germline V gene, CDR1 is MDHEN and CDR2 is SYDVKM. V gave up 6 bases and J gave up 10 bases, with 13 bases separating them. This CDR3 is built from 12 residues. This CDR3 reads CASSLEGGIQYF. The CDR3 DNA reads TGTGCCAGCAGCCTGGAGGGGGGGATTCAGTACTTC.

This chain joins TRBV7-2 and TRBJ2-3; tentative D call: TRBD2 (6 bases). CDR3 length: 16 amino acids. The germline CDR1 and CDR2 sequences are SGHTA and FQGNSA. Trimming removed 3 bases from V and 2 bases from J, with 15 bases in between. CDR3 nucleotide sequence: TGTGCCAGCAGCTTTTTCCGGGAGTGGGACACAGATACGCAGTATTTT. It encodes CASSFFREWDTDTQYF.

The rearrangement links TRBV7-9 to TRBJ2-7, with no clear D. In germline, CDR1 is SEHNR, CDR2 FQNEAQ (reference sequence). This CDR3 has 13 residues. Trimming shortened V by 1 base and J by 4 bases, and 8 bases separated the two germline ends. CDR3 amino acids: CASSLVSGYEQYF. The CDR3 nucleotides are TGTGCCAGCAGCTTAGTGTCAGGTTACGAGCAGTACTTC.

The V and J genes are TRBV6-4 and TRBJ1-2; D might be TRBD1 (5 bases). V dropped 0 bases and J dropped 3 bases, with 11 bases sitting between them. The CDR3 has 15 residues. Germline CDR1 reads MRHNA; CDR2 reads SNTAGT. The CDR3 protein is CASSDSNKGHYGYTF. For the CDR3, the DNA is TGTGCCAGCAGTGACTCGAACAAGGGGCACTATGGCTACACCTTC.

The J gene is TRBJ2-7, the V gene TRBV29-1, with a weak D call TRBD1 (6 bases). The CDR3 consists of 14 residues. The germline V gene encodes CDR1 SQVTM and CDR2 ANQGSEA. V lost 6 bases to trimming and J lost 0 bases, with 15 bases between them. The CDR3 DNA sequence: TGCAGCGTGGAATCTGGACAGACCTCCTACGAGCAGTACTTC. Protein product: CSVESGQTSYEQYF.

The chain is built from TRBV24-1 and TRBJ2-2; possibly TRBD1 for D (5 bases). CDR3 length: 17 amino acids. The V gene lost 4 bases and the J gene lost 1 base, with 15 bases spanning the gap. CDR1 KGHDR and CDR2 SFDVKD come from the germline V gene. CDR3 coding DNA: TGTGCCACCAGTGAGTCCCCAGGGCAGGGGAACACCGGGGAGCTGTTTTTT. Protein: CATSESPGQGNTGELFF.

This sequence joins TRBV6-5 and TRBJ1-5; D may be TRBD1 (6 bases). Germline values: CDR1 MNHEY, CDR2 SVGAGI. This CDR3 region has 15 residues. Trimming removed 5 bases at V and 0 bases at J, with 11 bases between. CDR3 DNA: TGTGCCAGCAGTATACGGACAGTTAGCAATCAGCCCCAGCATTTT. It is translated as CASSIRTVSNQPQHF.

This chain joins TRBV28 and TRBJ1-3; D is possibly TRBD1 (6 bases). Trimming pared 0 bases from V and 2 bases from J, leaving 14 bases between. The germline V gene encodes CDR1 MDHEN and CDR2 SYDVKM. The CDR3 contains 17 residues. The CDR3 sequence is CASSLWKTGYTGNTIYF. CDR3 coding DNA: TGTGCCAGCAGTTTATGGAAGACAGGATACACTGGAAACACCATATATTTT.

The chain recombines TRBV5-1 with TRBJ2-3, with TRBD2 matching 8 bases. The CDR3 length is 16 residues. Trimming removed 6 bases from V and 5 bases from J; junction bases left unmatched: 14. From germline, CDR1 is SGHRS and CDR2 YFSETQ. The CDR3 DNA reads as TGCGCCAGCATGGTAGCGGGACGGTCGAGGGGAGATACGCAGTATTTT. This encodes CASMVAGRSRGDTQYF.

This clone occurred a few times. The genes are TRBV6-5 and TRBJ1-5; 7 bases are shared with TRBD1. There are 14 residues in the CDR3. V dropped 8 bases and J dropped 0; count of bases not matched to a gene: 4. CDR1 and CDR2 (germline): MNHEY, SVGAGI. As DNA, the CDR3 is TGTGCCAGCTTGGACAGGTATAGCAATCAGCCCCAGCATTTT. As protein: CASLDRYSNQPQHF.

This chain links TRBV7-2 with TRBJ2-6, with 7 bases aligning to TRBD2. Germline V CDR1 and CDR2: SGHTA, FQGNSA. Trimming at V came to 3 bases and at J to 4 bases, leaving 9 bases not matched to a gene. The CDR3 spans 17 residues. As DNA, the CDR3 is TGTGCCAGCAGCTTTGGAACGGGAGGCTCCGGGGCCAACGTCCTGACTTTC. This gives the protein CASSFGTGGSGANVLTF. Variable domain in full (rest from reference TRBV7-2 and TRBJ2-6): GAGVSQSPSNKVTEKGKDVELRCDPISGHTALYWYRQSLGQGLEFLIYFQGNSAPDKSGLPSDRFSAERTGGSVSTLTIQRTQQEDSAVYLCASSFGTGGSGANVLTFGAGSRLTVL.

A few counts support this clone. The CDR3 region has the DNA TGTGCCAGCAGTTTAAACAGGGTGGGTGGAGATACGCAGTATTTT. This sequence encodes CASSLNRVGGDTQYF. The rearrangement links TRBV27 to TRBJ2-3; weak D call: TRBD1 (6 bases). This CDR3 region has 15 residues. CDR1 is MNHEY, CDR2 SMNVEV, per germline (reference sequence). The ends were cut back, 2 bases at V and 5 bases at J, with 14 bases in the middle.

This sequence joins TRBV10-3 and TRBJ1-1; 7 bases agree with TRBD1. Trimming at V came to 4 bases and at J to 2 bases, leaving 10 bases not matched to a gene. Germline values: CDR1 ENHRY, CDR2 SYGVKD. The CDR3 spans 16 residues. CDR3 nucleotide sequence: TGTGCCATCAGTGGGGACGAGACAGGGCCCAACACTGAAGCTTTCTTT. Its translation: CAISGDETGPNTEAFF.

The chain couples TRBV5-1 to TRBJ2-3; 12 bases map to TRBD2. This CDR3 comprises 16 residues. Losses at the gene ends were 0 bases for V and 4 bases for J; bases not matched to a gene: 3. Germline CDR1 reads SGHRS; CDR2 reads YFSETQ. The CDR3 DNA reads TGCGCCAGCAGCTTGGGCCCTAGCGGGAGGGCAGATACGCAGTATTTT. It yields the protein CASSLGPSGRADTQYF.

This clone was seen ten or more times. CDR3 in amino acids: CASSTQGNTEAFF. Written as DNA, the CDR3 is TGTGCCAGTAGCACCCAGGGAAACACTGAAGCTTTCTTT. The V gene is TRBV19, the J gene TRBJ1-1; D is perhaps TRBD1 (5 bases). Trimming removed 6 bases at V and 2 bases at J, with 10 bases between. The CDR3 is 13 amino acids. Germline CDR1 and CDR2: LNHDA and SQIVND (reference sequence). Looking up the rest from reference TRBV19 and TRBJ1-1 gives the full variable domain: DGGITQSPKYLFRKEGQNVTLSCEQNLNHDAMYWYRQDPGQGLRLIYYSQIVNDFQKGDIAEGYSVSREKKESFPLTVTSAQKNPTAFYLCASSTQGNTEAFFGQGTRLTVV.

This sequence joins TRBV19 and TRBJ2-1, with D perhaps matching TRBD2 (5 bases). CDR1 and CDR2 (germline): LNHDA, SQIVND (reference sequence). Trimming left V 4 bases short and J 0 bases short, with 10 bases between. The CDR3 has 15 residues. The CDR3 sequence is CASSNTGSSYNEQFF. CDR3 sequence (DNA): TGTGCCAGTAGTAATACGGGAAGCTCCTACAATGAGCAGTTCTTC.

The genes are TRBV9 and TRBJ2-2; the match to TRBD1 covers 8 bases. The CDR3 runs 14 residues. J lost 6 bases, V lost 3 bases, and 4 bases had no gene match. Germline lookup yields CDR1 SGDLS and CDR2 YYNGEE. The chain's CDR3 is CASSDRTGPGELFF. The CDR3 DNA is TGTGCCAGCAGCGATCGGACAGGGCCCGGGGAGCTGTTTTTT.

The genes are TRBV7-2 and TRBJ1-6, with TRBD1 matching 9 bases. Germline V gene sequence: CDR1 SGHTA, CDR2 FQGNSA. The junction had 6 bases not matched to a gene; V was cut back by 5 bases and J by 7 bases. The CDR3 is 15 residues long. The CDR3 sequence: CASSTGQGPNSPLHF. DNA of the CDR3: TGTGCCAGCAGCACCGGACAGGGGCCAAATTCACCCCTCCACTTT. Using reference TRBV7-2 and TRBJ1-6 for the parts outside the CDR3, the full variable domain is GAGVSQSPSNKVTEKGKDVELRCDPISGHTALYWYRQSLGQGLEFLIYFQGNSAPDKSGLPSDRFSAERTGGSVSTLTIQRTQQEDSAVYLCASSTGQGPNSPLHFGNGTRLTVT.

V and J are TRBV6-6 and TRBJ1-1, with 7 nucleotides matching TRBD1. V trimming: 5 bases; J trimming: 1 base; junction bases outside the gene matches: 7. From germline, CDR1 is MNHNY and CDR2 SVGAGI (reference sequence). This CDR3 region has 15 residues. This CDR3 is CASSDTGDANTEAFF. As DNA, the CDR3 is TGTGCCAGCAGTGATACAGGGGACGCGAACACTGAAGCTTTCTTT.

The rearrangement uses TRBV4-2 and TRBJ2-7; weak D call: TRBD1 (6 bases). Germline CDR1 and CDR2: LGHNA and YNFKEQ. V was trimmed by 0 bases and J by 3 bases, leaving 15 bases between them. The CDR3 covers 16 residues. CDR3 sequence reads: CASSQERGSTYYEQYF. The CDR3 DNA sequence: TGTGCCAGCAGCCAAGAGAGGGGGAGTACCTACTACGAGCAGTACTTC.

The CDR3 is CASSVDPGGETQYF. The CDR3 DNA reads as TGTGCCAGCAGCGTAGACCCGGGTGGGGAGACCCAGTACTTC. This chain joins TRBV9 and TRBJ2-5; D gene unclear. Germline CDR1 is SGDLS and CDR2 is YYNGEE. The germline V and J ends were trimmed by 0 bases and 5 bases, with 11 bases remaining between them. CDR3 length: 14 residues. Full variable domain (rest looked up from reference TRBV9 and TRBJ2-5): DSGVTQTPKHLITATGQRVTLRCSPRSGDLSVYWYQQSLDQGLQFLIQYYNGEERAKGNILERFSAQQFPDLHSELNLSSLELGDSALYFCASSVDPGGETQYFGPGTRLLVL.

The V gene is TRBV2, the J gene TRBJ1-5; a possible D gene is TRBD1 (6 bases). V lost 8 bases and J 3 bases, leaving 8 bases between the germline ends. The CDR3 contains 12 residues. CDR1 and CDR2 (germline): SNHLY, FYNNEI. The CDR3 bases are TGTGCCAGCGCAGGGGACAATCAGCCCCAGCATTTT. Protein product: CASAGDNQPQHF.

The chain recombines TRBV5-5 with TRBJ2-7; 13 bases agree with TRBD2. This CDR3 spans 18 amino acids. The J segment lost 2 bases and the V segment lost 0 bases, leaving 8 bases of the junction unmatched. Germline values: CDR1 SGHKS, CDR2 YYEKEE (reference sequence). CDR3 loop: CASSLGGPGTSGAYEQYF. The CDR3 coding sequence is TGTGCCAGCAGCTTGGGGGGGCCCGGGACTAGCGGGGCCTACGAGCAGTACTTC.

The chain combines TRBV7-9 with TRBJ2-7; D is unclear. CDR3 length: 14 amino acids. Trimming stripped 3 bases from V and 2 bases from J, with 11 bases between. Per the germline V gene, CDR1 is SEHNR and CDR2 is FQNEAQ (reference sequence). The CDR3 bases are TGTGCCAGCAGCTTCCCATCGCGGCCCTACGAGCAGTACTTC. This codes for CASSFPSRPYEQYF.